This T cell receptor (beta chain) appears in the sequencing data of a study of CD8+CD57+ T cells in acquired aplastic anemia. There are 18 residues in the CDR3. Germline CDR1 is WSHSY and CDR2 is SAAADI. The V segment lost 0 bases and the J segment 5 bases; nucleotides outside the gene matches: 14. Only one count was recorded for this clonotype. Its matching antigen is unknown. Investigators profiled TCR beta VDJ and CDR3 from genomic DNA template. TCRdb reprocessed the reads with MiXCR, giving one entry per CDR3 protein. The data show 33,000 or so distinct CDR3 sequences, with under 80% seen just once and approximately 24% held by the top ten. Whole-study results and caveats: No significant difference in CD8+ Simpson's diversity was found between patients and controls.

The rearrangement uses TRBV10-2 and TRBJ2-7, with 9 bases lining up with TRBD2. The TCR was taken from a human donor in good health, serving as a control. The sequencing sample was made of sorted CD4+, CD8+, or CD8+CD57+ T cells (not recorded which) from PBMCs. The chain's CDR3 is CASSESPTQGLARDEQYF. Here the CDR3 DNA reads TGCGCCAGCAGTGAGTCGCCAACGCAGGGACTAGCTCGGGACGAGCAGTACTTC.